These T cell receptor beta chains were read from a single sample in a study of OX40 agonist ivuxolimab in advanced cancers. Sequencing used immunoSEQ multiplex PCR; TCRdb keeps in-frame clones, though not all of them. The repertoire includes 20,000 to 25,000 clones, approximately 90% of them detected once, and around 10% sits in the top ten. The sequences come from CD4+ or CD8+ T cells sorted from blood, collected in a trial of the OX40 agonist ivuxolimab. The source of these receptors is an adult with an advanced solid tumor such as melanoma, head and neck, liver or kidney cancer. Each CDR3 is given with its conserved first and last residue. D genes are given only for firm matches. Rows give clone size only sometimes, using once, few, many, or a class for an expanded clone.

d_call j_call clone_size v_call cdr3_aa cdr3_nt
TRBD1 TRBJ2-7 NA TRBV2 CASSQDRDSYEQYF TGTGCCAGCAGTCAGGACAGGGACTCCTACGAGCAGTACTTC
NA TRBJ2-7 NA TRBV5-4 CASSEYRVLTGEQYF TGTGCCAGCAGCGAATACAGGGTGTTAACGGGGGAGCAGTACTTC
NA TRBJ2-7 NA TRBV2 CASTGMSFYEQYF TGTGCCAGCACCGGGATGTCTTTCTACGAGCAGTACTTC
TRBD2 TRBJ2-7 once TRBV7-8 CASSPVVREGEQYF TGTGCCAGCAGCCCCGTCGTCAGGGAGGGCGAGCAGTACTTC
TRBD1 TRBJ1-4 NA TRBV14 CASSQDPQGAFLANEKLFF TGTGCCAGCAGCCAAGATCCGCAGGGGGCATTTTTAGCTAATGAAAAACTGTTTTTT
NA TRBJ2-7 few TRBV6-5 CASQEPGYEQYF TGTGCCAGCCAGGAACCCGGGTACGAGCAGTACTTC
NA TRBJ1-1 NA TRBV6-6 CASELSGGEAFF TGTGCCAGCGAACTAAGTGGGGGAGAAGCTTTCTTT
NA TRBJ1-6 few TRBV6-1 CASSDIEGSSPLHF TGTGCCAGCAGTGACATCGAAGGGAGTTCACCCCTCCACTTT
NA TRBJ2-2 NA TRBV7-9 CASSSKDWNTGELFF TGTGCCAGCAGCTCAAAGGACTGGAACACCGGGGAGCTGTTTTTT
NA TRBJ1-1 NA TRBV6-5 CASSYVRTANTEAFF TGTGCCAGCAGTTACGTTCGGACAGCGAACACTGAAGCTTTCTTT
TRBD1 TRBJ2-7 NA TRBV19 CASSPGTGSSYEQYF TGTGCCAGTAGTCCCGGGACAGGGAGCTCCTACGAGCAGTACTTC
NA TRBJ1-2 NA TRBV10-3 CAIAGTSDYGYTF TGTGCCATCGCCGGGACATCCGACTATGGCTACACCTTC
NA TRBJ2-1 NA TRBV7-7 CASSAGQLDEQFF TGTGCCAGCAGCGCGGGACAGTTGGATGAGCAGTTCTTC
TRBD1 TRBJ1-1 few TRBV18 CASSGQANTEAFF TGTGCCAGCTCAGGACAGGCGAACACTGAAGCTTTCTTT
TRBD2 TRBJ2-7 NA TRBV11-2 CASGGGGGTYEQYF TGTGCCAGCGGCGGGGGCGGGGGGACCTACGAGCAGTACTTC
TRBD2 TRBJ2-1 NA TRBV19 CASSIEEPGLENNEQFF TGTGCCAGTAGTATAGAGGAGCCGGGACTAGAAAACAATGAGCAGTTCTTC
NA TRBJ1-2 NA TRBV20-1 CSAADEPYTF TGCAGTGCCGCGGACGAGCCTTACACCTTC
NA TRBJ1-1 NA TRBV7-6 CASSPGWGTEAFF TGTGCCAGCAGCCCAGGGTGGGGTACTGAAGCTTTCTTT
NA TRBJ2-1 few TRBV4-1 CASSQVVPADEQFF TGCGCCAGCAGCCAAGTAGTTCCGGCCGATGAGCAGTTCTTC
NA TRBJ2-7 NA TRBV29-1 CSVGNNEQYF TGCAGCGTTGGTAACAACGAGCAGTACTTC
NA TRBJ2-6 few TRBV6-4 CASSVAGSPGANVLTF TGTGCCAGCAGTGTCGCGGGTAGTCCTGGGGCCAACGTCCTGACTTTC
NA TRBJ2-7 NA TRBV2 CASTRPPVGSYEQYF TGTGCCAGCACCCGACCCCCGGTAGGGAGCTACGAGCAGTACTTC
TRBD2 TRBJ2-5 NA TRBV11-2 CASSPHLLAGGAWTQYF TGTGCCAGCAGCCCCCACCTTCTGGCGGGGGGAGCCTGGACCCAGTACTTC
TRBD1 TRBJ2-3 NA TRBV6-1 CASSEEGGDRYTDTQYF TGTGCCAGCAGTGAAGAGGGTGGGGACAGGTACACAGATACGCAGTATTTT
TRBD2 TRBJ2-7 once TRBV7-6 CASSAGTSAAYEQYF TGTGCCAGCAGCGCCGGGACTAGCGCTGCCTACGAGCAGTACTTC
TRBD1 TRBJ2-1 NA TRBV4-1 CASSQEDTGGRDDEQFF TGCGCCAGCAGCCAAGAAGATACAGGGGGCCGCGACGATGAGCAGTTCTTC
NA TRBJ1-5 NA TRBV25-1 CASSEGGSNQPQHF TGTGCCAGCAGTGAAGGGGGGTCGAATCAGCCCCAGCATTTT
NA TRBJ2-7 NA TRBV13 CASSPLTGEQYF TGTGCCAGCAGCCCCTTGACAGGCGAGCAGTACTTC
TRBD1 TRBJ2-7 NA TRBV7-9 CASSSQGFPYEQYF TGTGCCAGCAGCTCACAGGGGTTTCCCTACGAGCAGTACTTC
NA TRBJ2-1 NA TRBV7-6 CASSPQSGDEQFF TGTGCCAGCAGCCCCCAGTCGGGGGATGAGCAGTTCTTC
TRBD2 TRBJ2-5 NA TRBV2 CASSSSAGGPGETQYF TGTGCCAGCAGTAGCTCAGCGGGAGGGCCCGGAGAGACCCAGTACTTC
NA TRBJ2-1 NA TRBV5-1 CASSLPLGRAHNEQFF TGCGCCAGCAGCCTGCCCTTGGGTCGTGCCCACAATGAGCAGTTCTTC
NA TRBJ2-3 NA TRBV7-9 CASSSGADTQYF TGTGCCAGCAGCTCGGGTGCCGATACGCAGTATTTT
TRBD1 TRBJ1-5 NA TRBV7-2 CASSPGGTGSQPQHF TGTGCCAGCAGCCCAGGCGGGACAGGGAGTCAGCCCCAGCATTTT
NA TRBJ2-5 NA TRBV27 CASSSGTMGETQYF TGTGCCAGCAGCTCCGGGACAATGGGAGAGACCCAGTACTTC
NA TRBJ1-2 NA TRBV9 CASSGDPGNLNYGYTF TGTGCCAGCAGCGGCGATCCAGGGAATCTTAACTATGGCTACACCTTC
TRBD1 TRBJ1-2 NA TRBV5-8 CASRSDRDYGYTF TGTGCCAGCAGATCGGACAGGGATTATGGCTACACCTTC
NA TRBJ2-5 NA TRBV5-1 CASSLPWPLYPLQETQYF TGCGCCAGCAGCTTACCCTGGCCGTTATATCCTCTCCAAGAGACCCAGTACTTC
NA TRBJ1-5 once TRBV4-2 CASSQETGGYQPQHF TGTGCCAGCAGCCAAGAGACGGGGGGCTATCAGCCCCAGCATTTT
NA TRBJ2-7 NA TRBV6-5 CASSYWGNEQYF TGTGCCAGCAGTTACTGGGGGAACGAGCAGTACTTC
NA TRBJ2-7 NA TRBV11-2 CASSFLGPLVPLTYEQYF TGTGCCAGCAGCTTTTTAGGGCCGCTTGTGCCCTTAACCTACGAGCAGTACTTC